What follows are 20 T cell receptor beta chains derived from one specimen sequenced in a study of cytomegalovirus exposure and HLA in healthy donors listed by TCRdb under 2017. Library construction relied on the immunoSEQ multiplex PCR assay. For the multiplex PCR, a mixture combining 60 forward primers for TCR Vbeta segments and 13 reverse primers for TCR Jbeta segments was used. Not all clones reach the TCRdb copy of this immuneACCESS table, which keeps in-frame sequences only. Checked studies attribute under half of the gap to unresolved V genes and leave the rest unexplained. The sample table holds about 140,000 clones, of which approximately 80% were seen once. The ten largest clonotypes hold approximately 8.8% of the sample. Sequencing input: PBMCs. Receptors originate from a woman between 45 and 65 years old in good health and CMV-seropositive.

The chain recombines TRBV9 with TRBJ2-1, with 7 bases aligning to TRBD1. The J segment lost 9 bases and the V segment lost 2 bases, leaving 14 bases of the junction unmatched. CDR3 length: 16 residues. Germline CDR1 is SGDLS and CDR2 is YYNGEE. CDR3 sequence reads: CASSVGARQGESEQFF. As DNA, the CDR3 is TGTGCCAGCAGCGTGGGGGCTCGGCAGGGGGAAAGTGAGCAGTTCTTC.

The chain uses TRBV9 and TRBJ2-5; 9 bases are shared with TRBD2. Per the germline V gene, CDR1 is SGDLS and CDR2 is YYNGEE. The CDR3 length is 16 residues. Trimming took 0 bases from V and 4 from J; bases not matched to a gene: 7. CDR3 amino acids: CASSVAGRGGRETQYF. As DNA, the CDR3 is TGTGCCAGCAGCGTAGCGGGGCGGGGGGGCCGAGAGACCCAGTACTTC.

The chain joins TRBV5-1 to TRBJ1-6; 7 nucleotides match TRBD1. This CDR3 has 15 amino acids. J was trimmed by 4 bases and V by 5 bases; bases with no gene match: 6. Germline V gene sequence: CDR1 SGHRS, CDR2 YFSETQ. This chain's CDR3 is CASRLGTEYNSPLHF. In DNA form, the CDR3 reads TGCGCCAGCAGACTCGGGACAGAGTATAATTCACCCCTCCACTTT.

In this sample, this clone turned up a few times. The rearrangement uses TRBV4-1 and TRBJ1-5; D might be TRBD1 (6 bases). The CDR3 runs to 14 residues. The germline V gene has CDR1 MGHRA and CDR2 YSYEKL. V lost 0 bases, J lost 6 bases, and 9 bases lay in between. Written as DNA, the CDR3 is TGCGCCAGCAGCCAAGAAAGGGGGAGTCAGCCCCAGCATTTT. This codes for CASSQERGSQPQHF.

V and J are TRBV6-5 and TRBJ1-6, with a tentative D call TRBD1 (5 bases). V shed 0 bases and J shed 4 bases, with 7 bases lying between them. The CDR3 consists of 15 residues. Germline V gives CDR1 MNHEY, CDR2 SVGAGI. CDR3 region: CASSYSRQYNSPLHF. CDR3 DNA sequence: TGTGCCAGCAGTTACTCGAGACAGTATAATTCACCCCTCCACTTT.

The V gene is TRBV28, the J gene TRBJ1-2; D gene unclear. Germline lookup yields CDR1 MDHEN and CDR2 SYDVKM. CDR3 length: 13 amino acids. The V end lost 2 bases, the J end lost 2 bases, and 6 bases lay between the germline ends. CDR3 protein: CASSLQTNYGYTF. CDR3 coding DNA: TGTGCCAGCAGTTTACAGACAAACTATGGCTACACCTTC.

Only one count was recorded for this clone. The chain joins TRBV5-1 to TRBJ2-5, with 7 bases matching TRBD2. Trimming cost V 4 bases and J 2 bases; bases outside gene matches: 8. The CDR3 runs to 15 residues. Germline CDR1 SGHRS, CDR2 YFSETQ. CDR3 sequence (DNA): TGCGCCAGCAGCCGACGTGGGGGGGAACAAGAGACCCAGTACTTC. Amino acid sequence: CASSRRGGEQETQYF.

The V and J genes are TRBV7-6 and TRBJ2-2, with D unclear. The CDR3 runs to 13 residues. V shed 6 bases and J shed 4 bases, with 9 bases lying between them. Germline CDR1 reads SGHVS; CDR2 reads FNYEAQ. The CDR3 here is CASRASATGELFF. As DNA, the CDR3 is TGTGCCAGCAGGGCTAGTGCCACCGGGGAGCTGTTTTTT. The complete variable domain, with remaining parts taken from reference TRBV7-6 and TRBJ2-2, reads GAGVSQSPRYKVTKRGQDVALRCDPISGHVSLYWYRQALGQGPEFLTYFNYEAQQDKSGLPNDRFSAERPEGSISTLTIQRTEQRDSAMYRCASRASATGELFFGEGSRLTVL.

The chain uses TRBV7-2 and TRBJ2-3, with 8 nucleotides matching TRBD2. The CDR3 is made up of 15 amino acids. Trimming took 4 bases from V and 5 from J; bases not matched to a gene: 8. CDR1 and CDR2 from the germline V gene are SGHTA and FQGNSA. The CDR3 coding sequence is TGTGCCAGCAGCTCGGGGGGGGGCCGGAGAGATACGCAGTATTTT. Its protein is CASSSGGGRRDTQYF.

The chain employs TRBV29-1 and TRBJ2-5; D may be TRBD1 (6 bases). The CDR3 loop spans 13 amino acids. V dropped 2 bases and J dropped 5 bases, with 12 bases sitting between them. Germline V gene sequence: CDR1 SQVTM, CDR2 ANQGSEA. The DNA of the CDR3 is TGCAGCGTTGAACCGGCGCAGGGGGAGACCCAGTACTTC. This translates into CSVEPAQGETQYF.

This clone was found a few times. The chain couples TRBV9 to TRBJ2-3, with 7 bases that match TRBD1. Germline CDR1 SGDLS, CDR2 YYNGEE. J gave up 2 bases and V 0 bases, and 3 bases lay outside the gene matches. The CDR3 is made up of 15 amino acids. The CDR3 spells CASSVEGQDTDTQYF. DNA for the CDR3: TGTGCCAGCAGCGTAGAAGGACAGGACACAGATACGCAGTATTTT. The complete variable domain, with remaining parts taken from reference TRBV9 and TRBJ2-3, reads DSGVTQTPKHLITATGQRVTLRCSPRSGDLSVYWYQQSLDQGLQFLIQYYNGEERAKGNILERFSAQQFPDLHSELNLSSLELGDSALYFCASSVEGQDTDTQYFGPGTRLTVL.

The gene calls are TRBV7-6 and TRBJ2-1; a possible D gene is TRBD1 (6 bases). The CDR3 is made up of 14 amino acids. Trimming removed 0 bases at V and 3 bases at J, with 6 bases between. The germline V gene has CDR1 SGHVS and CDR2 FNYEAQ. CDR3 region: CASSLAQGYNEQFF. DNA of the CDR3: TGTGCCAGCAGCTTAGCACAGGGCTACAATGAGCAGTTCTTC.

The rearrangement uses TRBV7-9 and TRBJ2-2; tentative D call: TRBD1 (5 bases). Germline CDR1 SEHNR, CDR2 FQNEAQ (reference sequence). This CDR3 is 16 amino acids long. V lost 5 bases, J lost 4 bases, and 17 bases lay in between. The CDR3 protein is CASSLPSRVGTGELFF. Here the CDR3 DNA reads TGTGCCAGCAGCCTCCCTTCCAGGGTAGGCACCGGGGAGCTGTTTTTT.

This chain connects TRBV15 to TRBJ2-7; no reliable D call. From germline, CDR1 is LNHNV and CDR2 YYDKDF (reference sequence). Trimming took off 0 bases at V and 2 bases at J, with 11 bases between the two ends. CDR3 length: 15 residues. CDR3 amino acids: CATSRDLGSAYEQYF. The CDR3 DNA sequence: TGTGCCACCAGCAGAGATTTAGGCAGCGCCTACGAGCAGTACTTC. Looking up the rest from reference TRBV15 and TRBJ2-7 gives the full variable domain: DAMVIQNPRYQVTQFGKPVTLSCSQTLNHNVMYWYQQKSSQAPKLLFHYYDKDFNNEADTPDNFQSRRPNTSFCFLDIRSPGLGDTAMYLCATSRDLGSAYEQYFGPGTRLTVT.

The chain carries TRBV29-1 and TRBJ2-3; 14 bases are shared with TRBD2. The CDR3 extends over 15 amino acids. V gave up 7 bases and J gave up 3 bases; unmatched junction bases: 6. From germline, CDR1 is SQVTM and CDR2 ANQGSEA. In nucleotides, the CDR3 is TGCAGCGCTTCCGGGACTAGCGGGGGAACAGATACGCAGTATTTT. Its protein is CSASGTSGGTDTQYF.

The chain couples TRBV6-5 to TRBJ2-3; a weak D match, TRBD2 (6 bases). CDR3 length: 15 amino acids. CDR1 and CDR2 (germline): MNHEY, SVGAGI. Trimming shortened V by 0 bases and J by 4 bases, and 11 bases separated the two germline ends. This CDR3 is CASSYSGRGADTQYF. The CDR3 DNA is TGTGCCAGCAGTTACTCGGGGCGGGGAGCAGATACGCAGTATTTT.

The gene calls are TRBV7-3 and TRBJ1-2; 9 nucleotides line up with TRBD1. The CDR3 runs to 13 residues. Germline CDR1 and CDR2: SGHTA and FQGTGA. V was pared by 3 bases and J by 5 bases, with 1 base of the junction left unmatched. As DNA, the CDR3 is TGTGCCAGCAGCTTGACAGGGGGGTATGGCTACACCTTC. Its translation: CASSLTGGYGYTF.

CDR3 coding DNA: TGCGCCAGCAGCCAAGGGTCGACAGGAAGCAATCAGCCCCAGCATTTT. It specifies CASSQGSTGSNQPQHF. J is TRBJ1-5 and V is TRBV4-1, with D tentatively TRBD1 (6 bases). V lost 1 base and J 1 base, leaving 11 bases between the germline ends. The CDR3 runs 16 residues. Per germline, CDR1 MGHRA and CDR2 YSYEKL.

This clone was recorded a few times. The rearrangement uses TRBV27 and TRBJ2-3; 7 bases fit TRBD2. The germline gives CDR1 MNHEY, CDR2 SMNVEV (reference sequence). The CDR3 has 15 amino acids. V lost 6 bases and J lost 0; bases outside the gene matches: 6. CDR3: CASSPSGPSTDTQYF. DNA for the CDR3: TGTGCCAGCAGCCCTAGCGGTCCAAGCACAGATACGCAGTATTTT.

This sequence joins TRBV6-1 and TRBJ2-3; 8 bases map to TRBD1. The CDR3 is 15 residues long. V shed 6 bases and J 4 bases; nucleotides not matched to a gene: 9. CDR1 is MNHNS and CDR2 is SASEGT in the germline V gene. The CDR3 bases are TGTGCCAGCAGCGTGGACAGGGAGTTTCCAGATACGCAGTATTTT. As protein: CASSVDREFPDTQYF.